Sequencing of this T cell receptor beta chain was carried out in a study of CD8+CD57+ T cells in acquired aplastic anemia. Template material for TCR beta VDJ and CDR3 profiling consisted of genomic DNA. TCRdb reprocessed the reads with MiXCR, giving one entry per CDR3 protein. The table includes a few hundred thousand distinct CDR3 sequences, 56% detected once. Concerning this clonotype itself: The antigen is unknown.

Regarding the study as a whole: Comparison of patients with controls identified about 27 shared CD8+ CDR3 sequences.

The material sequenced was sorted CD4+, CD8+, or CD8+CD57+ T cells (not recorded which) from PBMCs. This receptor was obtained from a human donor with severe aplastic anemia or a healthy control (not recorded which).

CDR3 region: CSASSEGRGVSYEQYF. CDR3 coding DNA: TGCAGTGCCAGCAGTGAAGGCCGCGGGGTCTCCTACGAGCAGTACTTC. This chain links TRBV20-1 with TRBJ2-7, with D perhaps TRBD2 (6 bases). This CDR3 is built from 16 residues. Trimming shortened V by 6 bases and J by 0 bases, and 21 bases separated the two germline ends. Germline-derived CDR1 and CDR2 are DFQATT and SNEGSKA (reference sequence).